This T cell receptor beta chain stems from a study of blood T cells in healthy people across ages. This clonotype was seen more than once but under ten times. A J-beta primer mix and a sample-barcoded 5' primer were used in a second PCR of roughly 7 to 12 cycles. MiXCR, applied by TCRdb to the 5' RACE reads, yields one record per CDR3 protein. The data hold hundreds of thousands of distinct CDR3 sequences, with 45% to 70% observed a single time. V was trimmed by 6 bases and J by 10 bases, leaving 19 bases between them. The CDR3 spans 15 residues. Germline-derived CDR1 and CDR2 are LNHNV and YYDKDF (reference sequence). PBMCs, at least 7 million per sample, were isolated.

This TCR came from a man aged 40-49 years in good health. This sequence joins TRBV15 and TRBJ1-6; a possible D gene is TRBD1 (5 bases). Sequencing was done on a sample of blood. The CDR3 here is CATRGRDGSGSPLHF. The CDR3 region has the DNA TGTGCCACCAGAGGAAGGGACGGATCGGGCTCACCCCTCCACTTT. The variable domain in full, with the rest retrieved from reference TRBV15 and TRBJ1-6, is DAMVIQNPRYQVTQFGKPVTLSCSQTLNHNVMYWYQQKSSQAPKLLFHYYDKDFNNEADTPDNFQSRRPNTSFCFLDIRSPGLGDTAMYLCATRGRDGSGSPLHFGNGTRLTVT.